The rows below give T cell receptor beta chains drawn from one sample of a study of beta chain features in type 1 diabetes. Assay: immunoSEQ multiplex PCR; the TCRdb copy retains only in-frame clones and omits some. The table lists roughly 700,000 clones, roughly 13% of them singletons. Sequencing used naive CD4+ T cells from blood. Source of these receptors: a man aged 18 to 29 with type 1 diabetes. Both conserved end residues are part of each CDR3. Fields, in order: V gene, clone size, J gene, D gene, CDR3 protein, CDR3 DNA. The D gene is left open where the match is weak. Not all rows give a size; the values are once, few, many and, for expanded clones, a class.

v_gene: TRBV29-1
abundance: few
j_gene: TRBJ2-7
d_gene: TRBD1
CDR3aa: CSVSGQGYEQYF
CDR3nt: TGCAGCGTCTCGGGACAGGGCTACGAGCAGTACTTC

v_gene: TRBV7-9
abundance: few
j_gene: TRBJ1-1
d_gene: NA
CDR3aa: CASRTTGPLNTEAFF
CDR3nt: TGTGCCAGCAGAACGACAGGCCCCCTCAACACTGAAGCTTTCTTT

v_gene: TRBV15
abundance: NA
j_gene: TRBJ1-1
d_gene: NA
CDR3aa: CATSRETVTGHTEAFF
CDR3nt: TGTGCCACCAGCAGAGAAACGGTGACGGGTCACACTGAAGCTTTCTTT

v_gene: TRBV5-1
abundance: NA
j_gene: TRBJ2-3
d_gene: NA
CDR3aa: CASSLEGTHVYTQYF
CDR3nt: TGCGCCAGCAGCTTGGAGGGGACGCATGTTTATACGCAGTATTTT

v_gene: TRBV5-1
abundance: NA
j_gene: TRBJ2-3
d_gene: TRBD2
CDR3aa: CASSSGASGVHTDTQYF
CDR3nt: TGCGCCAGCAGCTCGGGAGCTAGCGGGGTACACACAGATACGCAGTATTTT

v_gene: TRBV18
abundance: NA
j_gene: TRBJ2-7
d_gene: TRBD1
CDR3aa: CASSPSGTGSYEQYF
CDR3nt: TGTGCCAGCTCACCCTCCGGGACAGGCTCCTACGAGCAGTACTTC

v_gene: TRBV5-6
abundance: few
j_gene: TRBJ2-2
d_gene: NA
CDR3aa: CASSPPENTGELFF
CDR3nt: TGTGCCAGCAGCCCTCCCGAGAACACCGGGGAGCTGTTTTTT

v_gene: TRBV5-4
abundance: few
j_gene: TRBJ1-2
d_gene: NA
CDR3aa: CASSLGAGVTRGYGYTF
CDR3nt: TGTGCCAGCAGCTTGGGGGCGGGGGTCACAAGAGGCTATGGCTACACCTTC

v_gene: TRBV7-9
abundance: few
j_gene: TRBJ2-4
d_gene: TRBD1
CDR3aa: CASSLQGGKNIQYF
CDR3nt: TGTGCCAGCAGTCTACAGGGGGGCAAAAACATTCAGTACTTC

v_gene: TRBV30
abundance: few
j_gene: TRBJ2-7
d_gene: TRBD2
CDR3aa: CAWSVIAGMVEQYF
CDR3nt: TGTGCCTGGAGTGTAATAGCGGGAATGGTTGAGCAGTACTTC

v_gene: TRBV11-2
abundance: few
j_gene: TRBJ2-1
d_gene: TRBD1
CDR3aa: CASSETGGRYNEQFF
CDR3nt: TGTGCCAGCAGCGAAACAGGGGGACGGTACAATGAGCAGTTCTTC

v_gene: TRBV28
abundance: NA
j_gene: TRBJ1-2
d_gene: NA
CDR3aa: CASSEGGRVGGYTF
CDR3nt: TGTGCCAGCAGTGAGGGCGGCAGGGTCGGTGGCTACACCTTC

v_gene: TRBV5-6
abundance: few
j_gene: TRBJ2-7
d_gene: NA
CDR3aa: CASSLDRGGLWQYF
CDR3nt: TGTGCCAGCAGCTTGGACAGGGGAGGGTTATGGCAGTACTTC

v_gene: TRBV7-3
abundance: few
j_gene: TRBJ1-1
d_gene: NA
CDR3aa: CASSLTGLNTEAFF
CDR3nt: TGTGCCAGCAGCTTAACTGGCTTGAACACTGAAGCTTTCTTT

v_gene: TRBV5-1
abundance: NA
j_gene: TRBJ2-7
d_gene: NA
CDR3aa: CASSLWDEQYF
CDR3nt: TGCGCCAGCAGCTTGTGGGACGAGCAGTACTTC

v_gene: TRBV5-1
abundance: NA
j_gene: TRBJ1-1
d_gene: NA
CDR3aa: CASSRQFRTPNTEAFF
CDR3nt: TGCGCCAGCAGCCGCCAATTCCGGACACCTAACACTGAAGCTTTCTTT

v_gene: TRBV9
abundance: once
j_gene: TRBJ2-1
d_gene: NA
CDR3aa: CASSVARVSYNEQFF
CDR3nt: TGTGCCAGCAGCGTAGCCAGGGTGTCGTACAATGAGCAGTTCTTC

v_gene: TRBV4-1
abundance: few
j_gene: TRBJ2-5
d_gene: TRBD1
CDR3aa: CASSQDLGQGSLNWETQYF
CDR3nt: TGCGCCAGCAGCCAAGATCTAGGACAGGGTTCGCTTAATTGGGAGACCCAGTACTTC

v_gene: TRBV7-9
abundance: few
j_gene: TRBJ2-1
d_gene: TRBD2
CDR3aa: CASSNGPTSGLDEQFF
CDR3nt: TGTGCCAGCAGCAACGGCCCCACTAGCGGGCTCGATGAGCAGTTCTTC

v_gene: TRBV20-1
abundance: NA
j_gene: TRBJ2-5
d_gene: NA
CDR3aa: CSAPGGETQYF
CDR3nt: TGCAGTGCCCCCGGAGGGGAGACCCAGTACTTC

v_gene: TRBV29-1
abundance: NA
j_gene: TRBJ1-2
d_gene: TRBD1
CDR3aa: CSVEETGFLTQF
CDR3nt: TGCAGCGTTGAAGAGACAGGGTTCCTTACCCAGTTC

v_gene: TRBV6-6
abundance: NA
j_gene: TRBJ1-1
d_gene: NA
CDR3aa: CASSLGEGAFF
CDR3nt: TGTGCCAGCAGTTTAGGGGAGGGGGCTTTCTTT

v_gene: TRBV30
abundance: NA
j_gene: TRBJ2-5
d_gene: NA
CDR3aa: CAWTRTAPDETQYF
CDR3nt: TGTGCCTGGACCCGGACAGCGCCCGACGAGACCCAGTACTTC

v_gene: TRBV4-1
abundance: few
j_gene: TRBJ1-6
d_gene: NA
CDR3aa: CASSQDHQGNSPLHF
CDR3nt: TGCGCCAGCAGCCAAGATCACCAGGGAAATTCACCCCTCCACTTT

v_gene: TRBV29-1
abundance: NA
j_gene: TRBJ2-3
d_gene: NA
CDR3aa: CSVGGRLTDTQYF
CDR3nt: TGCAGCGTTGGAGGCAGACTCACAGATACGCAGTATTTT

v_gene: TRBV7-3
abundance: once
j_gene: TRBJ1-1
d_gene: TRBD1
CDR3aa: CASSSQRPGTGGWTEAFF
CDR3nt: TGTGCCAGCAGCTCACAGAGACCAGGTACAGGGGGCTGGACTGAAGCTTTCTTT

v_gene: TRBV7-9
abundance: few
j_gene: TRBJ2-7
d_gene: TRBD1
CDR3aa: CASSFDRASYEQYF
CDR3nt: TGTGCCAGCAGCTTCGACAGGGCCTCCTACGAGCAGTACTTC

v_gene: TRBV5-1
abundance: NA
j_gene: TRBJ1-2
d_gene: NA
CDR3aa: CASSLVGTSAGGYTF
CDR3nt: TGCGCCAGCAGCTTGGTAGGGACATCAGCTGGGGGCTACACCTTC

v_gene: TRBV5-1
abundance: few
j_gene: TRBJ1-2
d_gene: NA
CDR3aa: CASSLGLGIYTF
CDR3nt: TGCGCCAGCAGCCTTGGATTAGGAATCTACACCTTC

v_gene: TRBV30
abundance: NA
j_gene: TRBJ1-1
d_gene: NA
CDR3aa: CAWSVGPGGVTEAFF
CDR3nt: TGTGCCTGGAGTGTAGGTCCCGGGGGTGTTACTGAAGCTTTCTTT

v_gene: TRBV30
abundance: NA
j_gene: TRBJ2-3
d_gene: NA
CDR3aa: CAWTGGPPDTQYF
CDR3nt: TGTGCCTGGACGGGGGGCCCGCCAGATACGCAGTATTTT

v_gene: TRBV7-2
abundance: few
j_gene: TRBJ1-2
d_gene: NA
CDR3aa: CASSLPTVNYGYTF
CDR3nt: TGTGCCAGCAGCCTCCCGACAGTTAACTATGGCTACACCTTC

v_gene: TRBV4-1
abundance: NA
j_gene: TRBJ2-2
d_gene: TRBD1
CDR3aa: CASSQVGTGATGELFF
CDR3nt: TGCGCCAGCAGCCAAGTTGGGACAGGGGCTACCGGGGAGCTGTTTTTT

v_gene: TRBV9
abundance: NA
j_gene: TRBJ2-1
d_gene: TRBD2
CDR3aa: CASSVEAGGSYNEQFF
CDR3nt: TGTGCCAGCAGCGTAGAAGCGGGGGGTTCCTACAATGAGCAGTTCTTC

v_gene: TRBV29-1
abundance: NA
j_gene: TRBJ2-7
d_gene: NA
CDR3aa: CSVPQGQYERYF
CDR3nt: TGCAGCGTTCCCCAGGGGCAGTACGAGCGGTACTTC

v_gene: TRBV7-9
abundance: few
j_gene: TRBJ1-4
d_gene: NA
CDR3aa: CASARVPNEKLFF
CDR3nt: TGTGCCAGCGCTAGGGTTCCTAATGAAAAACTGTTTTTT

v_gene: TRBV5-1
abundance: NA
j_gene: TRBJ1-3
d_gene: TRBD1
CDR3aa: CASATGNSGNTIYF
CDR3nt: TGCGCCAGCGCGACAGGGAACTCTGGAAACACCATATATTTT